Listed below are T cell receptor beta chains from one sample, sequenced in a study of cytomegalovirus exposure and HLA in healthy donors. The repertoire was sequenced with immunoSEQ multiplex PCR; TCRdb's copy has only in-frame clones and lacks some. In the table there are 160,000 or so clones, roughly 79% of which are singletons. Specimen: PBMCs. The receptors were gathered from a man aged 25 to 40 in good health and CMV-seronegative. CDR3s include the opening cysteine and the closing phenylalanine or tryptophan.

cdr3_length: 14
v_call: TRBV7-9
j_call: TRBJ1-1
cdr3_aa: CASSLGAQNTEAFF

cdr3_length: 15
v_call: TRBV10-3
j_call: TRBJ2-5
cdr3_aa: CAISESADPPETQYF

cdr3_length: 17
v_call: TRBV5-1
j_call: TRBJ2-2
cdr3_aa: CASSSRTSGGNTGELFF

cdr3_length: 14
v_call: TRBV5-6
j_call: TRBJ2-2
cdr3_aa: CASRGDTQIGELFF

cdr3_length: 14
v_call: TRBV28
j_call: TRBJ1-5
cdr3_aa: CASGDRFSNQPQHF

cdr3_length: 16
v_call: TRBV5-6
j_call: TRBJ2-7
cdr3_aa: CASSRGTFFPNYEQYF

cdr3_length: 15
v_call: TRBV11-2
j_call: TRBJ2-2
cdr3_aa: CASSFPVVGTGELFF

cdr3_length: 13
v_call: TRBV6-5
j_call: TRBJ1-2
cdr3_aa: CASTKDRNYGYTF

cdr3_length: 12
v_call: TRBV7-2
j_call: TRBJ2-2
cdr3_aa: CASSFPPGELFF

cdr3_length: 15
v_call: TRBV5-1
j_call: TRBJ2-7
cdr3_aa: CASSLGDREGYEQYF

cdr3_length: 13
v_call: TRBV19
j_call: TRBJ2-2
cdr3_aa: CASSRLVSGELFF

cdr3_length: 12
v_call: TRBV6-6
j_call: TRBJ1-1
cdr3_aa: CASSSEFAEAFF

cdr3_length: 14
v_call: TRBV6-4
j_call: TRBJ2-1
cdr3_aa: CASSDGTVYNEQFF

cdr3_length: 16
v_call: TRBV15
j_call: TRBJ1-4
cdr3_aa: CATSRGKGAANEKLFF

cdr3_length: 14
v_call: TRBV7-3
j_call: TRBJ1-1
cdr3_aa: CASSAGQMNTEAFF

cdr3_length: 11
v_call: TRBV20-1
j_call: TRBJ1-2
cdr3_aa: CSARGANGYTF